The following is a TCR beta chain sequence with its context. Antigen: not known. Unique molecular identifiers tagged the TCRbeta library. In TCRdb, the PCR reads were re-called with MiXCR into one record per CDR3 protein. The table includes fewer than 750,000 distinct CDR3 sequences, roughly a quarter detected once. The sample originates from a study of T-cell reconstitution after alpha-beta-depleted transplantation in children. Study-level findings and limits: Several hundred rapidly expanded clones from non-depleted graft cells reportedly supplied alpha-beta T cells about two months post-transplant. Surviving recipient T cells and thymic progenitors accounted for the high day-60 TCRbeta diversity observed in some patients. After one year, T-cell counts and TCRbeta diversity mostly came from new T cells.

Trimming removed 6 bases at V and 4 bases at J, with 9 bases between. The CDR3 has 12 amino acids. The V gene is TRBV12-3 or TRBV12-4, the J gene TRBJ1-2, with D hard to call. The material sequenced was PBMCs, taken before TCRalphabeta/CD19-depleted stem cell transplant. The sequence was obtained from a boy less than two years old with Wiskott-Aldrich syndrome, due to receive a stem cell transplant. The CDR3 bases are TGTGCCAGCAGCCCCGCCACCTATGGCTACACCTTC. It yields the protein CASSPATYGYTF.